This entry is about one T cell receptor (beta chain). CDR3 length equals 15 residues. The germline gives CDR1 LNHNV, CDR2 YYDKDF (reference sequence). Trimming removed 7 bases at V and 0 bases at J, with 15 bases between. Sequencing was performed with immunoSEQ multiplex PCR; in TCRdb, only in-frame clones are kept and a portion is missing. The table has 100,000 or so clones, roughly nine tenths seen once; the top ten hold around 0.94%. The data originate from a study of blood T cell repertoires in COVID-19. Study at large: T cells, B-cell-depleted T cells, or PBMCs supplied cDNA or gDNA.

What was sequenced was peripheral blood. The chain has TRBV15 and TRBJ1-2; D might be TRBD1 (6 bases). This receptor was identified in a man in his fifties or sixties with acute or convalescent COVID-19. The DNA of the CDR3 is TGTGCCACCACCTTGGACAGCCCAGCTAACTATGGCTACACCTTC. This encodes CATTLDSPANYGYTF.